Shown below are 6 T cell receptor beta chains from a single sample sequenced in a study of cytomegalovirus exposure and HLA in healthy donors. TCRdb's copy holds only in-frame clones and misses some; the assay was immunoSEQ multiplex PCR. Found here are approximately 80,000 clones, approximately 94% of them singletons; the top ten hold 3% to 4.5%. The sample comprised PBMCs. These receptors came from a woman in her 30s in good health and CMV-seronegative.

In this sample, this clone turned up once. The chain carries TRBV9 and TRBJ1-6; 12 bases line up with TRBD1. V lost 4 bases, J lost 11 bases, and 4 bases stayed unmatched. This CDR3 is 14 amino acids long. In germline, CDR1 is SGDLS, CDR2 YYNGEE. The CDR3 spells CASSQGDRGPPLHF. DNA of the CDR3: TGTGCCAGCAGCCAGGGGGACAGGGGGCCACCCCTCCACTTT.

The chain employs TRBV7-3 and TRBJ2-5; D is undetermined. CDR1 is SGHTA and CDR2 is FQGTGA in the germline V gene. The CDR3 has 13 amino acids. The ends were cut back, 0 bases at V and 2 bases at J, with 4 bases in the middle. CDR3 in amino acids: CASSLTPQETQYF. In DNA form, the CDR3 reads TGTGCCAGCAGCTTAACCCCGCAAGAGACCCAGTACTTC.

This clone was counted a single time. The V call is TRBV30, the J call TRBJ2-1, with TRBD2 matching over 11 bases. The V gene's germline CDR1 is GTSNPN and CDR2 SVGIG (reference sequence). The CDR3 spans 16 residues. Unmatched junction bases numbered 12, after V lost 4 bases and J lost 7 bases. The chain's CDR3 is CAWNLGTSGGRNEQFF. CDR3 bases: TGTGCCTGGAACCTTGGTACTAGCGGGGGCCGGAATGAGCAGTTCTTC.

The V gene is TRBV18, the J gene TRBJ1-1; D might be TRBD1 (5 bases). From germline, CDR1 is KGHSH and CDR2 LQKENI. CDR3 length: 16 residues. V was clipped by 2 bases and J by 4 bases, with 17 bases between them. The CDR3 here is CASSPSGRGDGTEAFF. The CDR3 DNA reads as TGTGCCAGCTCACCAAGCGGGCGGGGCGACGGCACTGAAGCTTTCTTT.

The chain joins TRBV7-2 to TRBJ1-1; the D gene is possibly TRBD1 (6 bases). The V gene lost 4 bases and the J gene lost 0 bases, with 12 bases spanning the gap. The CDR3 is 15 amino acids. Germline V CDR1 and CDR2: SGHTA, FQGNSA. The CDR3 here is CASSSFGGLNTEAFF. CDR3 nucleotide sequence: TGTGCCAGCAGCTCTTTTGGGGGCTTGAACACTGAAGCTTTCTTT.

The table lists this clone with a count of one. The CDR3 nucleotides read TGTGCCAGCAGCTTACAGGGACGGGGGGATTACCATGAGCAGTTCTTC. Translation: CASSLQGRGDYHEQFF. The J gene is TRBJ2-1, the V gene TRBV11-3; 7 bases are shared with TRBD2. V gave up 2 bases and J gave up 8 bases; unmatched junction bases: 12. This CDR3 spans 16 amino acids. Looked up from germline, CDR1 is SGHNT and CDR2 is YENEEA.